The T cell receptor beta chain described here comes from a study of blood T cell repertoires in COVID-19. Background on the study: Sources were T cells, B-cell-depleted T cells, or PBMCs; the material itself was cDNA or gDNA.

The CDR3 totals 16 residues. J gave up 5 bases and V 0 bases, and 6 bases lay outside the gene matches. CDR1 is LGHNA, CDR2 YSLEER, per germline. Sequenced by immunoSEQ multiplex PCR; TCRdb stores in-frame clones only, minus some. The table records 210,000 or so clones, around nine tenths of them present only once. V and J are TRBV4-3 and TRBJ2-3; 9 bases fit TRBD2. The TCR comes from a woman aged 18-30 years who had recovered from COVID-19. The sample comprised peripheral blood. The CDR3 bases are TGCGCCAGCAGCCAAGAGTATCAGCGGGAGGTAGATACGCAGTATTTT. This codes for CASSQEYQREVDTQYF.